Presented here are 14 T cell receptor beta chains from one specimen sequenced in a study of T cells in Graves' hyperthyroidism and ophthalmopathy. RNA transcripts provided the source from which TCR beta CDR3 regions were amplified. Primed by the HTBI set, a first-round RT-PCR was run on the TCR CDR3. TCRdb processed the multiplex PCR reads anew with MiXCR; each CDR3 protein has one entry. The sample includes hundreds of thousands of distinct CDR3 sequences, roughly 20% of them seen just once. Sequenced sample: blood. The source is a man under 40 with Graves' ophthalmopathy.

The chain employs TRBV5-5 and TRBJ2-3, with 7 nucleotides matching TRBD2. V shed 2 bases, J shed 4 bases, and the junction held 7 bases outside the gene matches. The germline V gene has CDR1 SGHKS and CDR2 YYEKEE (reference sequence). The CDR3 has 15 residues. CDR3 sequence reads: CASSLQTSKADTQYF. The CDR3 region has the DNA TGTGCCAGCAGCTTACAGACTAGCAAGGCAGATACGCAGTATTTT.

V is TRBV28 and J is TRBJ1-3; D is unresolved. The CDR3 has 14 residues. Germline lookup yields CDR1 MDHEN and CDR2 SYDVKM. The V end was cut by 2 bases, the J end by 9 bases, with 14 bases between. The DNA for the CDR3 is TGTGCCAGCAGTTTAACCGGCAGGCCCGGCACCATATATTTT. It translates to CASSLTGRPGTIYF.

This clonotype was seen more than once but under ten times. This chain uses TRBV6-2 or TRBV6-3 with TRBJ1-2; maybe TRBD1 (5 bases). Germline CDR1 reads MNHEY; CDR2 reads SVGEGT. This CDR3 contains 14 residues. Trimming shortened V by 4 bases and J by 4 bases, and 13 bases separated the two germline ends. In nucleotides, the CDR3 is TGTGCCAGCAGTTTGTCCGCAGGGTCCTATGGCTACACCTTC. This encodes CASSLSAGSYGYTF.

The V call is TRBV4-1, the J call TRBJ1-5; D call uncertain. V was shortened by 5 bases and J by 6 bases, with 14 bases between the two germline ends. The V gene's germline CDR1 is MGHRA and CDR2 YSYEKL. The CDR3 is made up of 14 amino acids. CDR3 DNA: TGCGCCAGCAGCACAACCTTCAGGACTCAGCCCCAGCATTTT. This gives the protein CASSTTFRTQPQHF.

As regards this clonotype: One base away lies a much larger clone, so this may be a sequencing read error. The chain joins TRBV28 to TRBJ2-2, with TRBD2 as a possible D gene (5 bases). The CDR3 consists of 19 residues. The V gene's germline CDR1 is MDHEN and CDR2 SYDVKM. This chain's CDR3 is CASSSPLPFQSSYTGEPFF. Here the CDR3 DNA reads TGTGCCAGCAGTTCCCCCCTCCCCTTTCAGAGCTCCTACACCGGGGAGCCGTTTTTT.

The chain uses TRBV20-1 and TRBJ2-2; D is uncertain. The CDR3 is 13 amino acids. Germline lookup yields CDR1 DFQATT and CDR2 SNEGSKA (reference sequence). Trimming removed 1 base from V and 6 bases from J, with 9 bases in between. The CDR3 DNA reads TGCAGTGCTAGAGTAAGACGGGCCGGGGAGCTGTTTTTT. Translated: CSARVRRAGELFF.

The chain is built from TRBV20-1 and TRBJ2-3; no clear D gene. Germline V lookup: CDR1 DFQATT, CDR2 SNEGSKA (reference sequence). The CDR3 runs to 11 residues. Trimming took off 1 base at V and 6 bases at J, with 5 bases between the two ends. CDR3 residues: CSARVMDTQYF. The CDR3 DNA sequence: TGCAGTGCTAGAGTCATGGATACGCAGTATTTT.

Regarding this clonotype: A much bigger clone sits one base away, suggesting this may be a read error. V and J are TRBV28 and TRBJ1-1; perhaps TRBD1 as D (6 bases). The CDR3 runs to 15 residues. The germline V gene has CDR1 MDHEN and CDR2 SYDVKM. Written as DNA, the CDR3 is TGTGCCAGCAGTTGGGTGGACAGAGCGAACGCTGAAGCTTTCTTT. Its translation is CASSWVDRANAEAFF.

This clonotype was observed at least ten times. The chain has TRBV11-2 and TRBJ2-3, with D unclear. The CDR3 sequence is 14 residues long. Trimming removed 4 bases at V and 2 bases at J, with 10 bases between. Germline-derived CDR1 and CDR2 are SGHAT and FQNNGV. The CDR3 nucleotides read TGTGCCAGCAGCTCCTGGAGAGACACAGATACGCAGTATTTT. It yields the protein CASSSWRDTDTQYF.

This clonotype was counted between two and nine times. The chain employs TRBV20-1 and TRBJ2-2, with D hard to call. Trimming took 5 bases from V and 0 from J, leaving 7 bases between them. CDR1 is DFQATT, CDR2 SNEGSKA, per germline (reference sequence). This CDR3 is 13 amino acids long. CDR3 sequence: CSAATTNTGELFF. The CDR3 DNA follows: TGCAGTGCTGCGACGACGAACACCGGGGAGCTGTTTTTT.

The chain joins TRBV20-1 to TRBJ2-7, with D tentatively TRBD1 (5 bases). The germline gives CDR1 DFQATT, CDR2 SNEGSKA (reference sequence). The V end lost 0 bases, the J end lost 2 bases, and 11 bases lay between the germline ends. The CDR3 loop spans 14 amino acids. Written as DNA, the CDR3 is TGCAGTGCTAGAGATAGGTCAGGGACCTACGAGCAGTACTTC. This gives the protein CSARDRSGTYEQYF.

The table lists this clonotype with a few counts. The chain couples TRBV7-2 to TRBJ2-2; 8 bases are shared with TRBD2. The V gene end was trimmed by 5 bases and the J gene end by 5 bases; junction bases not matched to a gene: 13. This CDR3 has 17 residues. Germline values: CDR1 SGHTA, CDR2 FQGNSA. CDR3 bases: TGTGCCAGCAGCGGATTAGCGGGGTTACAACGGACCGGGGAGCTGTTTTTT. It translates to CASSGLAGLQRTGELFF.

This clonotype was seen a handful of times. V and J are TRBV4-2 and TRBJ2-1; the D is unclear. The V gene's germline CDR1 is LGHNA and CDR2 YNFKEQ. Trimming stripped 0 bases from V and 6 bases from J, with 9 bases between. This CDR3 contains 14 residues. This chain's CDR3 is CASSQDDPGNEQFF. CDR3 in DNA: TGTGCCAGCAGCCAAGATGACCCGGGCAATGAGCAGTTCTTC.

Worth noting for this clonotype: A much larger clone differs from this one at a single base, so this may be a read error. The chain joins TRBV7-9 to TRBJ2-1; TRBD2 matches 12 bases. Germline V gene lookup returns CDR1 SEHNR and CDR2 FQNEAQ (reference sequence). Trimming took 4 bases from V and 5 from J; bases not matched to a gene: 3. This CDR3 comprises 15 residues. CDR3 nucleotides: TGTGCCAGCAGCTCCTGGACTAGCGGGAACAATGAGCAGTTCTTC. Translating gives CASSSWTSGNNEQFF.